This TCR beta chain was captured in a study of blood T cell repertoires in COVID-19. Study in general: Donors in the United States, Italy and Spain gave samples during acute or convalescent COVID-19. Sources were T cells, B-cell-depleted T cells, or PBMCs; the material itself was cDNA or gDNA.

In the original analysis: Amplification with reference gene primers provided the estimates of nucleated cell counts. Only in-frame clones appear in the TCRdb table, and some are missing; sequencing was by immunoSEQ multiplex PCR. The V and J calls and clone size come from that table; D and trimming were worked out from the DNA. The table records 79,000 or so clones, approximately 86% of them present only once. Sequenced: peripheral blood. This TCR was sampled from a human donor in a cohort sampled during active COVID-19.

CDR3 sequence (DNA): TGTGCCAGCAGCTTTGGGACAAACTCCTACAATGAGCAGTTCTTC. This codes for CASSFGTNSYNEQFF. V gene TRBV5-4 combines with J gene TRBJ2-1, with D possibly TRBD1 on 6 matching bases. The CDR3 consists of 15 residues. V was trimmed by 2 bases and J by 0 bases, leaving 9 bases between them. Per the germline V gene, CDR1 is SGHNT and CDR2 is YYREEE (reference sequence).